Included here is one TCR beta chain sequence, with context. The data originate from a study of OX40 agonist ivuxolimab in advanced cancers. TCRdb's copy holds only in-frame clones and misses some; the assay was immunoSEQ multiplex PCR. The table has 80,000 or so clones, 86% seen once; the top ten hold roughly 8%. CDR1 is SGHDN and CDR2 is FVKESK in the germline V gene. Deletions cut 3 bases from V and 4 bases from J, with 12 bases between. The CDR3 runs 15 residues. The TCR comes from an adult with an advanced solid tumor such as melanoma, head and neck, liver or kidney cancer. The V and J genes are TRBV14 and TRBJ2-2; TRBD1 is a possible D gene (5 bases). Sequences were derived from CD4+ or CD8+ T cells sorted from blood, sampled in a trial of the OX40 agonist ivuxolimab. The chain's CDR3 is CASSQYQGVTGELFF. CDR3 DNA sequence: TGTGCCAGCAGCCAGTATCAAGGGGTCACCGGGGAGCTGTTTTTT. The full variable domain, completed using reference TRBV14 and TRBJ2-2, is EAGVTQFPSHSVIEKGQTVTLRCDPISGHDNLYWYRRVMGKEIKFLLHFVKESKQDESGMPNNRFLAERTGGTYSTLKVQPAELEDSGVYFCASSQYQGVTGELFFGEGSRLTVL.